This T cell receptor (beta chain) comes out of a study of cytotoxic CD8 clonotypes in ibrutinib-treated CLL. Background on the study: Response sampling occurred after a median 12 months of treatment (range 6 to 36). There were, on average, 255,043 productive templates and tens of thousands of productive rearrangements per sample.

Sequencing was performed with immunoSEQ multiplex PCR; in TCRdb, only in-frame clones are kept and a portion is missing. The sample carries 50,000 to 65,000 clones, roughly 57% recorded once. The J segment lost 1 base and the V segment lost 3 bases, leaving 9 bases of the junction unmatched. The CDR3 totals 17 residues. Germline V gene lookup returns CDR1 SNHLY and CDR2 FYNNEI. In its sample, this clone was seen a few times. This clonotype was obtained from a human donor with chronic lymphocytic leukemia. The sample here was PBMCs, taken after 12 months of ibrutinib treatment. The rearrangement joins TRBV2 to TRBJ2-3, with 8 nucleotides matching TRBD2. The CDR3 nucleotides read TGTGCCAGCAGTGACCCGACTTGGCGGGAGGGCACAGATACGCAGTATTTT. Its protein product is CASSDPTWREGTDTQYF. Full variable domain (remainder filled in from reference TRBV2 and TRBJ2-3): EPEVTQTPSHQVTQMGQEVILRCVPISNHLYFYWYRQILGQKVEFLVSFYNNEISEKSEIFDDQFSVERPDGSNFTLKIRSTKLEDSAMYFCASSDPTWREGTDTQYFGPGTRLTVL.